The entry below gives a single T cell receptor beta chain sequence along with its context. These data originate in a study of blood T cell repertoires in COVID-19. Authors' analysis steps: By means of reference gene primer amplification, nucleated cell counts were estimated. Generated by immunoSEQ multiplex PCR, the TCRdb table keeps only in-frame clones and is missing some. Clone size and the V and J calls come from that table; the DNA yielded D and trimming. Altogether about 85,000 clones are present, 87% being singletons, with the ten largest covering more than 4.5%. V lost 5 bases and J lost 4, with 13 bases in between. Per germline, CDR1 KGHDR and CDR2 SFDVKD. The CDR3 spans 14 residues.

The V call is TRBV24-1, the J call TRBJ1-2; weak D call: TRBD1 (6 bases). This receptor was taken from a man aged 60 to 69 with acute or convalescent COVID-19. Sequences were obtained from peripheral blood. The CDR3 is CATSASQGRYGYTF. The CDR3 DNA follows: TGTGCCACCAGTGCTTCACAGGGACGCTATGGCTACACCTTC.